This TCR beta chain is from a study of blood T cell repertoires in COVID-19. The age range of participants was 18 to 89 years, with residence in about two dozen US areas. V dropped 2 bases and J dropped 1 base, with 8 bases sitting between them. The CDR3 extends over 14 amino acids. Germline-derived CDR1 and CDR2 are MNHEY and SVGAGI. Profiling relied on immunoSEQ multiplex PCR, and the TCRdb table lists in-frame clones only, not all of them. The repertoire consists of a few hundred thousand clones, with around 87% occurring once and the leading ten covering 1% to 1.5%. Sequencing was done on a sample of PBMCs or T cells enriched from blood (not recorded which). The V call is TRBV6-5, the J call TRBJ1-1; D unclear. The TCR sequence derives from a man aged 25 to 45 who had recovered from COVID-19. CDR3 DNA sequence: TGTGCCAGCAGTTACGCGAGTGCGAACACTGAAGCTTTCTTT. Its translation is CASSYASANTEAFF.